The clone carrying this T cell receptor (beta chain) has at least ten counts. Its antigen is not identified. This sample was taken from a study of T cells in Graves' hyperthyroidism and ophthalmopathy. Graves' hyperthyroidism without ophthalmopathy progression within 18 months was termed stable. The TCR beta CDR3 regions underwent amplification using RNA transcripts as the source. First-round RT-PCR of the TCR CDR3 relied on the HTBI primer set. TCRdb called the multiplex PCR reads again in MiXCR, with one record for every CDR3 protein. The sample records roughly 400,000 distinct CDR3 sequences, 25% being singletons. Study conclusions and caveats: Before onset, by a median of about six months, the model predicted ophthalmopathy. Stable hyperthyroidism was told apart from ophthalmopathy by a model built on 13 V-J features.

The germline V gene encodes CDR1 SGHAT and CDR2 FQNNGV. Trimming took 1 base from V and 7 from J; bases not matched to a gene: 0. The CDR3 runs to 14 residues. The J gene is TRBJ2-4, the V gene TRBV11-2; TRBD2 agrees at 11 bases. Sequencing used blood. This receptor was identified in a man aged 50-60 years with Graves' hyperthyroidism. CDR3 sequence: CASSLGLAGNIQYF. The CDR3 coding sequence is TGTGCCAGCAGCTTAGGACTAGCGGGGAACATTCAGTACTTC.